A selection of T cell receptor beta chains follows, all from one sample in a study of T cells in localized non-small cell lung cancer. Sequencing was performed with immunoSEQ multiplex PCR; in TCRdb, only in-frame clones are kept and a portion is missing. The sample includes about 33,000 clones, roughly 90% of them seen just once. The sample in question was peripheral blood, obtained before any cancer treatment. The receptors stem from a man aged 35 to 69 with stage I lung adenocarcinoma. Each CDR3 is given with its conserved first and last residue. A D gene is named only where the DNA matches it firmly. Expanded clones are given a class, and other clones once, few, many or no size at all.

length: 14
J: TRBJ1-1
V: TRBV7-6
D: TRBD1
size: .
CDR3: CASSLGGPGQGAFF
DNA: TGTGCCAGCAGCTTAGGCGGACCGGGACAGGGTGCTTTCTTT

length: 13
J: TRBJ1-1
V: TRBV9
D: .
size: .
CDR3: CASSDSVNTEAFF
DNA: TGTGCCAGCAGCGATAGTGTGAACACTGAAGCTTTCTTT

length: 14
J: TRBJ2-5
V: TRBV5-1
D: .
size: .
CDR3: CASSLAEGQETQYF
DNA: TGCGCCAGCAGCTTGGCCGAGGGACAAGAGACCCAGTACTTC

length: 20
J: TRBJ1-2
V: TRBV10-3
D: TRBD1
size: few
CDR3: CAISEPSAAGTGGFGGGYTF
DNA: TGTGCCATCAGTGAGCCCTCAGCGGCCGGGACAGGGGGGTTCGGTGGTGGCTACACCTTC

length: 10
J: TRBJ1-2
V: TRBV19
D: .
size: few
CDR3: CASSAGGYTF
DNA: TGTGCCAGTAGTGCCGGCGGATACACCTTC

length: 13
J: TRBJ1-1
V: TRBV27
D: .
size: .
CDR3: CASSYEANTEAFF
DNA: TGTGCCAGCAGTTATGAGGCGAACACTGAAGCTTTCTTT

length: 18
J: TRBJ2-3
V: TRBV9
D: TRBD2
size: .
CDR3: CASSVSREAGDITDTQYF
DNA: TGTGCCAGCAGCGTAAGCCGGGAAGCGGGGGATATCACAGATACGCAGTATTTT

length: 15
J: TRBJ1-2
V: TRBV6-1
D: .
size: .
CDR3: CASSDIQGRNYGYTF
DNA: TGTGCCAGCAGTGATATCCAGGGCAGAAACTATGGCTACACCTTC

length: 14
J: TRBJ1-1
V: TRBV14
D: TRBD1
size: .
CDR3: CASRPRQGLSEAFF
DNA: TGTGCCAGCAGGCCCAGACAGGGCTTATCTGAAGCTTTCTTT

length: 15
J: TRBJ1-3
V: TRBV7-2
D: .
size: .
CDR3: CASSLVFGSGNTIYF
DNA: TGTGCCAGCAGCTTAGTCTTCGGCTCTGGAAACACCATATATTTT

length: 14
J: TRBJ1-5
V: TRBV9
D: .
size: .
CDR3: CASSVEGRGPPQHF
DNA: TGTGCCAGCAGCGTAGAGGGCAGGGGTCCCCCCCAGCATTTT

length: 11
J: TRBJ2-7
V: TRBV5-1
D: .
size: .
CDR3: CASSGGYEQYF
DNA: TGCGCCAGCAGTGGAGGCTACGAGCAGTACTTC

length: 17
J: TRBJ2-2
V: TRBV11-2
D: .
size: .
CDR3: CASSPNSPGTHTGELFF
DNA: TGTGCCAGCAGCCCAAACAGTCCGGGTACGCACACCGGGGAGCTGTTTTTT

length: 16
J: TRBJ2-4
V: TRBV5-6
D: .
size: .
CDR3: CASSLAPTGAKNIQYF
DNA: TGTGCCAGCAGCTTGGCCCCCACAGGGGCCAAAAACATTCAGTACTTC

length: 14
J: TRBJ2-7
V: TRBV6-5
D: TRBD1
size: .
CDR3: CASSPRTGAYEQYF
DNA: TGTGCCAGCAGTCCTCGGACAGGGGCCTACGAGCAGTACTTC

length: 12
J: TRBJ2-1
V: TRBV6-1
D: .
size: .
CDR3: CASSEAVNEQFF
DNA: TGTGCCAGCAGTGAAGCTGTAAATGAGCAGTTCTTC

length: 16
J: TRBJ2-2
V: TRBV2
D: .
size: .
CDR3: CASRKNRVVATGELFF
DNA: TGTGCCAGCAGAAAAAACAGGGTTGTTGCGACCGGGGAGCTGTTTTTT